The sequence of this T cell receptor (beta chain) was determined in a study of T cell changes during pregnancy in multiple sclerosis. V was pared by 1 base and J by 6 bases, with 13 bases between. Germline V gene lookup returns CDR1 SGDLS and CDR2 YYNGEE. CDR3 size: 14 residues. Only in-frame clones appear in the TCRdb table, and some are missing; sequencing was by immunoSEQ multiplex PCR. The sample includes approximately 100,000 clones, roughly 90% of them seen just once. This chain links TRBV9 with TRBJ1-1; the D is unclear. Sequenced material: peripheral blood, taken after pregnancy. The receptor was isolated from a female donor with multiple sclerosis, enrolled in a pregnancy study. In nucleotides, the CDR3 is TGTGCCAGCAGCGTACGCGATTCGGGAGCTGAAGCTTTCTTT. Its protein product is CASSVRDSGAEAFF.